This T cell receptor beta chain was sequenced in a study of blood T cell repertoires in COVID-19. Study-wide context: The origin of the acute and convalescent COVID-19 samples was the United States, Italy and Spain. In each case, the material was cDNA or gDNA derived from T cells, B-cell-depleted T cells, or PBMCs.

Authors' analysis steps: Nucleated cell counts were estimated from reference gene primer amplification. Some clones are missing from TCRdb's copy, which holds only in-frame ones; the method was immunoSEQ multiplex PCR. That table supplies the V and J calls and clone size; D and trimming were determined from the DNA. The table has over 300,000 clones, roughly 89% seen once. The CDR3 is made up of 14 amino acids. The sequenced sample consisted of peripheral blood. The source of this sequence is a young man with active or convalescent COVID-19. J is TRBJ2-5 and V is TRBV21-1; the table's D call, TRBD1, has no DNA check behind it. TRBV21-1 is labeled a pseudogene. DNA of the CDR3: TGTGCCACCAACTATACGGTGGGGCGAGAGACCCAGTACTTC. This translates into CATNYTVGRETQYF.